The table lists the clone carrying this TCR beta chain with a count of one. The antigen remains undetermined. The data derive from a study of cytomegalovirus exposure and HLA in healthy donors. Broader study findings: On later analysis, the bulk of CMV-associated TCR beta chains appeared to be HLA-restricted. Accurate prediction of HLA-A and HLA-B alleles (for most subjects) was reportedly achieved from TCR beta sequences. A later analysis showed that HLA-associated TCR beta chains had undergone more clonal expansion than equally common others.

A multiplex PCR was run with 60 Vbeta primers and 13 Jbeta primers. The assay was immunoSEQ multiplex PCR, and TCRdb's table has in-frame clones only and misses some. The data show over 100,000 clones, with 70% to 80% seen just once and roughly 9.6% held by the top ten. Germline loops: CDR1 LNHNV, CDR2 YYDKDF (reference sequence). The CDR3 spans 15 residues. Between the trimmed V and J ends, which lost 5 bases and 9 bases, there was a span of 17 bases. Material for sequencing was PBMCs. The chain is built from TRBV15 and TRBJ1-6, with D possibly being TRBD1 (6 bases). This TCR derives from a male donor in good health and CMV-seropositive. CDR3 coding DNA: TGTGCCACCAGCGAGTCCGGGACCAGGGGTTCACCCCTCCACTTT. Its protein product is CATSESGTRGSPLHF. Full variable domain (remainder filled in from reference TRBV15 and TRBJ1-6): DAMVIQNPRYQVTQFGKPVTLSCSQTLNHNVMYWYQQKSSQAPKLLFHYYDKDFNNEADTPDNFQSRRPNTSFCFLDIRSPGLGDTAMYLCATSESGTRGSPLHFGNGTRLTVT.